Below are 20 T cell receptor beta chains sequenced from a single sample in a study of T-cell reconstitution after alpha-beta-depleted transplantation in children. A TCRbeta library incorporating unique molecular identifiers was prepared. In TCRdb, the PCR reads were re-called with MiXCR into one record per CDR3 protein. The sample holds over 550,000 distinct CDR3 sequences; under 12% are singletons and the top ten take 3.5% to 5%. The sample consisted of PBMCs from the stem cell graft donor, taken from the stem cell graft. These receptors came from a human donor who donated a stem cell graft to a child with acute myeloid leukemia.

This clonotype was seen repeatedly, ten times or more. The chain links TRBV20-1 to TRBJ2-5; D not resolved. Germline values: CDR1 DFQATT, CDR2 SNEGSKA (reference sequence). There are 16 residues in the CDR3. The V end lost 3 bases, the J end lost 1 base, and 18 bases lay between the germline ends. CDR3 protein: CSARSLEALIQETQYF. The CDR3 coding sequence is TGCAGTGCTAGGTCTTTGGAAGCGCTTATCCAAGAGACCCAGTACTTC.

The V call is TRBV5-8, the J call TRBJ1-6; D unclear. Trimming shortened V by 6 bases and J by 4 bases, and 11 bases separated the two germline ends. Germline loops: CDR1 SGHTS, CDR2 YDEGEE. The CDR3 is made up of 14 amino acids. As DNA, the CDR3 is TGTGCCAGCAATGGAGGAAGATATAATTCACCCCTCCACTTT. Encoded protein: CASNGGRYNSPLHF. The full variable domain, with the rest looked up from reference TRBV5-8 and TRBJ1-6, is EAGVTQSPTHLIKTRGQQATLRCSPISGHTSVYWYQQALGLGLQFLLWYDEGEERNRGNFPPRFSGRQFPNYSSELNVNALELEDSALYLCASNGGRYNSPLHFGNGTRLTVT.

There are a few counts of this clonotype. The gene calls are TRBV7-9 and TRBJ1-2; weak D call: TRBD1 (5 bases). The germline V gene encodes CDR1 SEHNR and CDR2 FQNEAQ (reference sequence). V lost 7 bases and J lost 8, with 20 bases in between. This CDR3 is 14 amino acids long. CDR3 sequence (DNA): TGTGCCAGCACCGCGGTGGAAGGGGTCTGGGGCTACACCTTC. Translated, it gives CASTAVEGVWGYTF.

The genes are TRBV4-3 and TRBJ2-1; D is uncertain. Germline values: CDR1 LGHNA, CDR2 YSLEER. Trimming cost V 0 bases and J 5 bases, with 14 bases left between them. The CDR3 has 16 residues. DNA for the CDR3: TGCGCCAGCAGCCAAGATCTGGCTAGTGGGGACAATGAGCAGTTCTTC. Its protein is CASSQDLASGDNEQFF.

This clonotype has a count of ten or more. The chain employs TRBV9 and TRBJ2-2; 9 nucleotides agree with TRBD1. The CDR3 contains 16 residues. V lost 2 bases to trimming and J lost 3 bases; unmatched junction nucleotides: 5. Germline assignment: CDR1 SGDLS and CDR2 YYNGEE. The CDR3 bases are TGTGCCAGCAGCGTTGCCGGGACAGGGTACACCGGGGAGCTGTTTTTT. Translated, it gives CASSVAGTGYTGELFF.

In its sample, this clonotype was seen many times. The chain combines TRBV3-1 with TRBJ2-2; D is undetermined. Deletions cut 1 base from V and 5 bases from J, with 14 bases between. The germline gives CDR1 LGHDT, CDR2 YNNKEL (reference sequence). The CDR3 loop spans 16 amino acids. The DNA of the CDR3 is TGTGCCAGCAGCCAAGGGTCGGCGGCGTTAACCGGGGAGCTGTTTTTT. Its translation: CASSQGSAALTGELFF.

This clonotype was recorded only once. Without the conserved terminal phenylalanine or tryptophan, this CDR3 likely stems from a read error. The chain is built from TRBV11-2 and TRBJ2-3; D is unresolved. Looked up from germline, CDR1 is SGHAT and CDR2 is FQNNGV. Trimming removed 2 bases at V and 5 bases at J, with 5 bases between. The CDR3 runs to 12 residues. The CDR3 sequence: CASSLRRDTQYI. The CDR3 coding sequence is TGTGCCAGCAGCTTAAGAAGAGATACGCAGTATATT.

This clonotype was counted at least ten times. The chain uses TRBV7-3 and TRBJ2-7; possibly TRBD1 or TRBD2 for D (5 bases each). The germline gives CDR1 SGHTA, CDR2 FQGTGA. This CDR3 region has 12 residues. V was shortened by 4 bases and J by 9 bases, with 13 bases between the two germline ends. The CDR3 reads CASSSHLGVQYF. For the CDR3, the DNA is TGTGCCAGCAGCTCTCACCTGGGGGTGCAGTACTTC.

This sequence joins TRBV6-2 or TRBV6-3 and TRBJ2-1, with no clear D. This CDR3 comprises 13 residues. The V end lost 2 bases, the J end lost 10 bases, and 12 bases lay between the germline ends. Germline CDR1 is MNHEY and CDR2 is SVGEGT. Here the CDR3 reads CASSYHGRSEQFF. As DNA, the CDR3 is TGTGCCAGCAGTTACCACGGACGGTCGGAGCAGTTCTTC.

This clonotype was counted a few times. The chain links TRBV30 to TRBJ2-7, with 12 positions matching TRBD2. Germline CDR1 GTSNPN, CDR2 SVGIG (reference sequence). Losses at the gene ends were 0 bases for V and 3 bases for J; bases not matched to a gene: 6. The CDR3 runs 16 residues. The CDR3, as DNA: TGTGCCTGGAGTGTGGCTAGCGGGAGGGCGTTCTACGAGCAGTACTTC. Translating it yields CAWSVASGRAFYEQYF.

This chain joins TRBV20-1 and TRBJ2-4; no firm D call. The CDR3 has 15 amino acids. The germline CDR1 and CDR2 sequences are DFQATT and SNEGSKA (reference sequence). V lost 1 base, J lost 0 bases, and 10 bases lay in between. The CDR3: CSARGGVLAKNIQYF. In DNA form, the CDR3 reads TGCAGTGCTAGAGGAGGCGTTTTAGCCAAAAACATTCAGTACTTC.

The sample holds a few counts of this clonotype. This rearrangement joins TRBV7-9 to TRBJ2-2; TRBD1 aligns across 9 bases. With V trimmed by 5 bases and J by 2 bases, 6 bases remained unmatched. The CDR3 contains 16 residues. In germline, CDR1 is SEHNR, CDR2 FQNEAQ (reference sequence). Here the CDR3 reads CASSTRTGENTGELFF. The CDR3 DNA follows: TGTGCCAGCAGCACCCGGACAGGGGAAAACACCGGGGAGCTGTTTTTT.

In this sample, this clonotype turned up many times. The rearrangement uses TRBV4-2 and TRBJ2-5, with 10 nucleotides matching TRBD2. The germline V gene has CDR1 LGHNA and CDR2 YNFKEQ. The CDR3 consists of 17 residues. V lost 1 base to trimming and J lost 2 bases; unmatched junction nucleotides: 7. CDR3 coding DNA: TGTGCCAGCAGCCAAGCTAGCGGGAGAACCCCACAAGAGACCCAGTACTTC. Translating it yields CASSQASGRTPQETQYF.

This clonotype was recorded at least ten times. The rearrangement uses TRBV7-3 and TRBJ2-3; 10 bases line up with TRBD2. Per germline, CDR1 SGHTA and CDR2 FQGTGA. CDR3 length equals 16 residues. The V and J ends lost 5 bases and 4 bases, in that order; junction bases with no gene match: 9. CDR3: CASSPRPSGSSDTQYF. The CDR3 DNA follows: TGTGCCAGCAGCCCCCGCCCTAGCGGGAGTTCAGATACGCAGTATTTT. Full variable domain (outside the CDR3, taken from reference TRBV7-3 and TRBJ2-3): GAGVSQTPSNKVTEKGKYVELRCDPISGHTALYWYRQSLGQGPEFLIYFQGTGAADDSGLPNDRFFAVRPEGSVSTLKIQRTERGDSAVYLCASSPRPSGSSDTQYFGPGTRLTVL.

This clonotype has a count of ten or more. The chain couples TRBV7-2 to TRBJ2-5; D is undetermined. The CDR3 loop spans 12 amino acids. With 4 bases removed from V and 1 base from J, the gap between germline ends came to 4 bases. Germline-derived CDR1 and CDR2 are SGHTA and FQGNSA. The CDR3 loop reads CASSYGQETQYF. The CDR3 DNA reads TGTGCCAGCAGCTACGGCCAAGAGACCCAGTACTTC.

This clonotype has at least ten counts. V usage is TRBV10-3 and J usage is TRBJ1-1; weak D call: TRBD1 (5 bases). V was cut by 0 bases and J by 1 base, with 9 bases left in between. This CDR3 comprises 15 residues. Germline V gene sequence: CDR1 ENHRY, CDR2 SYGVKD. The CDR3 DNA sequence: TGTGCCATCAGTGAGTCACTGGGGCCGAACACTGAAGCTTTCTTT. It encodes CAISESLGPNTEAFF.

Ten or more counts support this clonotype. The rearrangement links TRBV12-3 or TRBV12-4 to TRBJ1-2, with unresolved D. This CDR3 is built from 12 residues. Trimming pared 3 bases from V and 4 bases from J, leaving 6 bases between. Written as DNA, the CDR3 is TGTGCCAGCAGTTTCGTCGGCTATGGCTACACCTTC. Its translation is CASSFVGYGYTF.

This clonotype appeared a few times. The chain recombines TRBV12-3 or TRBV12-4 with TRBJ2-2; a weak D match, TRBD1 (6 bases). This CDR3 is built from 15 residues. Trimming left V 5 bases short and J 2 bases short, with 12 bases between. CDR3 sequence reads: CASSNRDVNTGELFF. The CDR3 DNA is TGTGCCAGCAGTAACAGGGACGTCAACACCGGGGAGCTGTTTTTT.

This clonotype was observed many times. The chain recombines TRBV12-3 or TRBV12-4 with TRBJ2-1; D call uncertain. Trimming removed 2 bases from V and 9 bases from J, with 11 bases in between. This CDR3 is built from 13 residues. CDR3 in DNA: TGTGCCAGCAGTTTATCCACGCGGTCTGAGCAGTTCTTC. It codes for CASSLSTRSEQFF.

At least ten counts were recorded for this clonotype. This chain joins TRBV10-3 and TRBJ2-3; 12 nucleotides line up with TRBD2. This CDR3 has 15 residues. CDR1 ENHRY and CDR2 SYGVKD come from the germline V gene. Unmatched junction bases numbered 1, after V lost 6 bases and J lost 0 bases. CDR3 protein: CAIRGLAGSTDTQYF. The CDR3 DNA is TGTGCCATCAGAGGACTAGCGGGAAGCACAGATACGCAGTATTTT.